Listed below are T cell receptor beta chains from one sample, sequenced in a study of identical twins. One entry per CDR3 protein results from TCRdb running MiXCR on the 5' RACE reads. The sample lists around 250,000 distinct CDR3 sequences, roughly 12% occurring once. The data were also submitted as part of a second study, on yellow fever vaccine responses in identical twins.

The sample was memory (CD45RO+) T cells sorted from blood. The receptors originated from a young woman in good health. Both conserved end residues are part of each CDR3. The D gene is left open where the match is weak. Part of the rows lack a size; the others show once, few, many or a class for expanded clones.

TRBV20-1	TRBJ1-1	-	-	CSAPLVGNTEAFF	TGCAGTGCTCCCCTCGTCGGGAACACTGAAGCTTTCTTT
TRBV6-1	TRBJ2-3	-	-	CASKRQGGSRAQYF	TGTGCCAGCAAAAGACAGGGAGGGTCGCGTGCGCAGTATTTT
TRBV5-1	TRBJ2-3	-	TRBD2	CASSLELAGTGTDTQYF	TGCGCCAGCAGCTTGGAACTAGCGGGTACGGGCACAGATACGCAGTATTTT
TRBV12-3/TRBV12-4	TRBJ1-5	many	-	CASSPPGGQPQHF	TGTGCCAGCAGTCCTCCCGGAGGGCAGCCCCAGCATTTT
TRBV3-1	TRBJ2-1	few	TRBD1	CASSRDRASEQFF	TGTGCCAGCAGCCGGGACAGGGCAAGTGAGCAGTTCTTC
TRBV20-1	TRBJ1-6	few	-	CSASTALGGRNSPLHF	TGCAGTGCTAGTACGGCACTCGGCGGTAGAAATTCACCCCTCCACTTT
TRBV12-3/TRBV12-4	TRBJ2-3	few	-	CASSPLSTSTTDTQYF	TGTGCCAGCAGCCCCCTTTCCACTAGCACCACAGATACGCAGTATTTT
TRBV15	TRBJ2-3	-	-	CATSSGGPTDTQYF	TGTGCCACCAGCAGTGGTGGCCCCACAGATACGCAGTATTTT
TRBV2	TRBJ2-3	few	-	CASRTGFLTDTQYF	TGTGCCAGCAGAACAGGATTTCTCACAGATACGCAGTATTTT
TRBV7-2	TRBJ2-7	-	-	CASSANREPSYEQYF	TGTGCCAGCAGCGCCAACAGGGAACCCTCCTACGAGCAGTACTTC
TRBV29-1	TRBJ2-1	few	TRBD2	CSVVGLAGGYNEQFF	TGCAGCGTTGTGGGACTAGCGGGAGGGTACAATGAGCAGTTCTTC
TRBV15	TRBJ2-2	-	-	CATSRDAAYTGELFF	TGTGCCACCAGCAGAGATGCCGCGTACACCGGGGAGCTGTTTTTT
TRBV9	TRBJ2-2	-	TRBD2	CASSVTGTSTGELFF	TGTGCCAGCAGCGTGACCGGGACTAGCACCGGGGAGCTGTTTTTT
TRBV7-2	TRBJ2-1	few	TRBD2	CASSSLLAGGRNEQFF	TGTGCCAGCAGCTCCCTACTAGCGGGGGGGCGCAATGAGCAGTTCTTC
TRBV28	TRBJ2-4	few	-	CASSFRVNQQNIQYF	TGTGCCAGCAGTTTCAGGGTCAATCAGCAAAACATTCAGTACTTC
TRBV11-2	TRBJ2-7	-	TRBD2	CASSSWGSLAGFYEQYF	TGTGCCAGCAGCTCATGGGGATCACTAGCGGGATTCTACGAGCAGTACTTC
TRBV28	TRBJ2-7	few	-	CASRIPPIGPIPYEQYF	TGTGCCAGCAGAATCCCCCCGATTGGACCGATTCCCTACGAGCAGTACTTC
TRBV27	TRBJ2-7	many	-	CASSLAGPYEQYF	TGTGCCAGCAGCCTCGCGGGACCCTACGAGCAGTACTTC
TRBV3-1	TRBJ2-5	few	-	CASSHPVETQYF	TGTGCCAGCAGCCATCCAGTTGAGACCCAGTACTTC
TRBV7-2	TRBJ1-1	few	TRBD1	CASSLDRVETEAFF	TGTGCCAGCAGCTTGGACAGGGTGGAAACTGAAGCTTTCTTT
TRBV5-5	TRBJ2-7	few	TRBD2	CASSLGLASFGGYEQYF	TGTGCCAGCAGCCTGGGACTAGCTTCGTTCGGAGGCTACGAGCAGTACTTC
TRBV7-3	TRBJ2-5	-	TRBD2	CASSLLAGVQETQYF	TGTGCCAGCAGCTTACTAGCGGGGGTCCAAGAGACCCAGTACTTC
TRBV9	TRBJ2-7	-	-	CASSVSLGTNWGEQYF	TGTGCCAGCAGCGTAAGCTTGGGGACAAATTGGGGCGAGCAGTACTTC
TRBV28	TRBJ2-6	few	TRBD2	CASSRLAGDSGANVLTF	TGTGCCAGCAGTAGACTAGCGGGGGACTCTGGGGCCAACGTCCTGACTTTC
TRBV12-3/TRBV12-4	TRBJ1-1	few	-	CASRFNRAITEAFF	TGTGCCAGCAGGTTTAACAGGGCTATTACTGAAGCTTTCTTT
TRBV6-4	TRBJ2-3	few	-	CASSDSRDTQYF	TGTGCCAGCAGTGACTCTAGGGATACGCAGTATTTT
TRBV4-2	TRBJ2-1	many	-	CASSQAHVRGIYNEQFF	TGTGCCAGCAGCCAAGCCCACGTCCGGGGAATCTACAATGAGCAGTTCTTC
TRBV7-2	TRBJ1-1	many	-	CASSPRGNTEAFF	TGTGCCAGCAGCCCTAGGGGGAACACTGAAGCTTTCTTT
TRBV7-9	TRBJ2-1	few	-	CASSFDGAYNEQFF	TGTGCCAGCAGCTTCGACGGAGCCTACAATGAGCAGTTCTTC
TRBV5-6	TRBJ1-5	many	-	CASSLLGLLQPQHF	TGTGCCAGCAGCTTGTTGGGGTTGCTCCAGCCCCAGCATTTT
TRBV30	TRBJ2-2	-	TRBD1	CACTRQGDGELFF	TGTGCCTGCACTAGACAGGGGGACGGGGAGCTGTTTTTT
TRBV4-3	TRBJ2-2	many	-	CASSQVRSGELFF	TGCGCCAGCAGCCAAGTACGGTCCGGGGAGCTGTTTTTT
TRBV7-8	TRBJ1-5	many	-	CASRLGINQPQHF	TGTGCCAGCAGACTAGGGATCAATCAGCCCCAGCATTTT
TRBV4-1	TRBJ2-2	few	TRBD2	CASSQGEGGELFF	TGCGCCAGCAGCCAAGGGGAGGGCGGGGAGCTGTTTTTT
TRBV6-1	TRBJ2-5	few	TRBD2	CASNPGGEETGSQYF	TGTGCCAGCAACCCGGGGGGGGAAGAGACAGGATCCCAGTACTTC
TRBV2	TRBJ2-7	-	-	CASSELETSPTYEQYF	TGTGCCAGCAGTGAATTGGAGACGTCTCCAACCTACGAGCAGTACTTC
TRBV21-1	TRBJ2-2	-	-	CATKATWELFF	TGTGCCACAAAGGCAACCTGGGAGCTGTTTTTT
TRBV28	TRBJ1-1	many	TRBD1	CASSRTGRNTEAFF	TGTGCCAGCAGTCGGACAGGGAGGAACACTGAAGCTTTCTTT
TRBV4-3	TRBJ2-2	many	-	CASSQAGYTGELFF	TGCGCCAGCAGCCAAGCGGGGTACACCGGGGAGCTGTTTTTT
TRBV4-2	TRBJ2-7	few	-	CASSQARGGSSYEQYF	TGTGCCAGCAGCCAAGCGAGGGGGGGATCTTCCTACGAGCAGTACTTC
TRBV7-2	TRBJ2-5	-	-	CASTTSSAPEETQYF	TGTGCCAGCACCACAAGTTCCGCGCCAGAAGAGACCCAGTACTTC
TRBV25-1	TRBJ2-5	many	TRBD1	CASSEYKGQGRETQYF	TGTGCCAGCAGTGAATATAAGGGACAGGGAAGGGAGACCCAGTACTTC
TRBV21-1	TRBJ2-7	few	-	CASSKARLRDPSYEQYF	TGTGCCAGCAGCAAAGCCCGACTCAGGGACCCCTCCTACGAGCAGTACTTC
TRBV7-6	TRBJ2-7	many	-	CASSLGGAFYEQYF	TGTGCCAGCAGCTTAGGTGGGGCCTTCTACGAGCAGTACTTC
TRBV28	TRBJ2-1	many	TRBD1	CASSLYRQGSSYNEQFF	TGTGCCAGCAGTTTGTACCGACAGGGGAGCTCCTACAATGAGCAGTTCTTC
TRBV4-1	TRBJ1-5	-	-	CASSQYGAGRNQPQHF	TGCGCCAGCAGCCAATACGGGGCAGGGCGCAATCAGCCCCAGCATTTT
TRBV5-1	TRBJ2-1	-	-	CASSAGDLRGYEQFF	TGCGCCAGCAGCGCAGGTGACCTGAGAGGCTATGAGCAGTTCTTC
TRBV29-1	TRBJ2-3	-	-	CSVHPRGAPGWADTQYF	TGCAGCGTTCACCCCCGGGGGGCGCCGGGTTGGGCAGATACGCAGTATTTT
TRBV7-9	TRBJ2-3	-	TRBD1	CASSRGQGRADTQYF	TGTGCCAGCAGCCGGGGACAGGGGAGGGCAGATACGCAGTATTTT
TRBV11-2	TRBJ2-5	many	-	CASSPQGETQYF	TGTGCCAGCAGCCCCCAGGGTGAGACCCAGTACTTC
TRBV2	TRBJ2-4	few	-	CASSEIDIQYF	TGTGCCAGCAGTGAAATAGACATTCAGTACTTC
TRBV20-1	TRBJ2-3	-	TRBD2	CSARPGRAADTQYF	TGCAGTGCTAGGCCCGGGAGGGCCGCAGATACGCAGTATTTT
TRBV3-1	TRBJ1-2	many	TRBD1	CASSPWDRDYGYTF	TGTGCCAGCAGCCCCTGGGACAGAGACTATGGCTACACCTTC